Included here is one T cell receptor (beta chain) sequence, with context. The data derive from a study of blood T cell repertoires in COVID-19. Turning to the study itself: PBMCs, B-cell-depleted T cells, or T cells provided the cDNA or gDNA that made up the material.

Sequenced by immunoSEQ multiplex PCR; TCRdb stores in-frame clones only, minus some. The data hold fewer than 200,000 clones, with about 88% observed a single time. The germline V gene has CDR1 ENHRY and CDR2 SYGVKD. This CDR3 comprises 14 residues. The V end lost 6 bases, the J end lost 8 bases, and 17 bases lay between the germline ends. Seattle's cohort entered during active infection and was followed longitudinally. This clonotype was obtained from a woman of 80 years or more with COVID-19, enrolled during active disease. Sequenced material: peripheral blood. The chain has TRBV10-3 and TRBJ2-1; maybe TRBD2 (6 bases). CDR3 bases: TGTGCCATCAGCGAGGACGGGAGCGACGATGAGCAGTTCTTC. Amino acid sequence: CAISEDGSDDEQFF.